This T cell receptor (beta chain) was found in a study of identical twins. With regard to this clonotype: The antigen is not known.

The germline V gene encodes CDR1 MNHNS and CDR2 SASEGT. The CDR3 covers 17 residues. V lost 5 bases, J lost 4 bases, and 11 bases stayed unmatched. Study-wide points: Out-of-frame alpha sequences common to twins exhibited a surplus of low generation probability. Beta out-of-frame twin sharing showed a weaker excess.

Each CDR3 protein is one row after TCRdb ran MiXCR on the 5' RACE reads. The sample carries hundreds of thousands of distinct CDR3 sequences, around an eighth recorded once. The same data also went into a second study, on yellow fever vaccine responses in identical twins.

This clonotype originated in a woman aged 18-29 years in good health. Sequenced sample: PBMCs. The chain joins TRBV6-1 to TRBJ1-5, with 10 positions matching TRBD1. The CDR3: CASSPGQGSPANQPQHF. DNA for the CDR3: TGTGCCAGCAGTCCGGGACAGGGGAGCCCCGCGAATCAGCCCCAGCATTTT.